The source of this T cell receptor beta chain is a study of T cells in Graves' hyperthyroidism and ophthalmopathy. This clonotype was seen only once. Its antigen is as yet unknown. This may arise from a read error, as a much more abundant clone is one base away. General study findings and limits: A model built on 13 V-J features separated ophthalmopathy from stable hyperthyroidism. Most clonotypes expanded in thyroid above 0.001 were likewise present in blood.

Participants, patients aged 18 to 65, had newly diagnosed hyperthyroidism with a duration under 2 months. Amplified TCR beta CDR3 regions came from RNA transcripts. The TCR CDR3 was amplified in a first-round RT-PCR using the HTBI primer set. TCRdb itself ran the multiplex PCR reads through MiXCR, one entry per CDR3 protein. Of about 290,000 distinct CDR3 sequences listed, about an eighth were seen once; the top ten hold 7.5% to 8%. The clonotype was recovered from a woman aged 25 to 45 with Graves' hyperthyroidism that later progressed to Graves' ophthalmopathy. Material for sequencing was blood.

The CDR3 nucleotides read TGTGCCACCAGCAGAGATGTTCCCACAGATACGCAGTGTTTT. Its translation is CATSRDVPTDTQCF. The V call is TRBV15, the J call TRBJ2-3; D is unclear. The CDR3 spans 14 residues. The germline CDR1 and CDR2 sequences are LNHNV and YYDKDF (reference sequence).